This T cell receptor (beta chain) derives from a study of blood T cell repertoires in COVID-19 (dated by TCRdb to 2018 to 2020). Regarding the complete study: Collaborator samples came from the United States, Italy and Spain and covered acute and convalescent phases of COVID-19. HLA class I and class II types, where available, came from metadata supplied by the sample provider rather than from assay-based typing. The material from the prospective study consisted of cDNA or gDNA derived from T cells, B-cell-depleted T cells, or PBMCs. Subjects who had been exposed to COVID-19, were actively infected with it, or had recovered from it provided the deeply sampled blood TCRbeta repertoires that made up the dataset. The sample metadata nearly always contained a de-identified subject ID, COVID-19 status, age in years and sex. The samples were drawn from two sources: the first 160 participants of the ongoing ImmuneRACE study, and 1,000 to 1,500 subjects contributed by 6 global collaborators. The repertoires were released in a freely available public database meant as a resource for research on the immune response to SARS-CoV-2. Study-wide findings and limitations: How much clinical and demographic metadata was included differed by source and by participant, and the metadata was provided uncurated.

A remark on this clone: There is no known antigen for this receptor. The record has no base qualities; no much larger clone is one base away.

Whole blood was collected in K2EDTA tubes by collaborating institutions according to the institutions' own protocols. Collaborator samples were shipped for TCRbeta analysis as frozen whole blood, isolated PBMCs, or DNA extracted from either sample type. The cysteine opens and the phenylalanine closes a CDR3 of 16 amino acids. Kept here is only the CDR3 DNA, which spans 48 bases and is read in frame from base 1. The V end loses 5 bases and the J end loses 3 bases, and a stretch of 18 bases separates them. CDR1 is given as SNHLY and CDR2 as FYNNEI, both from the germline V gene. The immunoSEQ Assay, a bias-controlled multiplex PCR, was used to amplify TCRbeta CDR3 regions from genomic DNA. The authors' pipeline ran thus. The number of nucleated cells in each sample was estimated by amplification of reference gene primers within the assay. To quantify the absolute abundance of each unique TCRbeta CDR3 rearrangement, sequence reads were collapsed and filtered. For each sample, productive Simpson clonality was calculated as the square root of Simpson's diversity index across productive rearrangements. TCRdb retrieved this table from immuneACCESS and kept in-frame rearrangements only. Not all clones are present; in checked studies, unresolved V genes account for under half, and no reason is known for the remainder. For V, J and clone size, that table is used; D and trimming come from the DNA. The sample table holds around 120,000 clones, of which 55% to 75% were seen once. The top ten hold roughly 2% of the sample.

This chain joins TRBV2 to TRBJ2-3; the best D guess is TRBD1, with 6 bases matching. Source material: peripheral blood. The sequence came from a woman aged 70-85 years with acute or convalescent COVID-19. The DNA sequence is as follows: TGTGCCAGCAGTATAAGGGGACACGGGTCGACAGATACGCAGTATTTT. Translated, it gives CASSIRGHGSTDTQYF.